Below, 5 T cell receptor beta chains from the same sample are listed, as sequenced in a study of cytomegalovirus exposure and HLA in healthy donors. Primers: 60 Vbeta forward and 13 Jbeta reverse. Measured with immunoSEQ multiplex PCR; TCRdb has only the in-frame clones, and not every one. The profile covers roughly 160,000 clones, with 85% appearing a single time and 1% taken by the ten largest. Sequenced input: PBMCs. Receptor source: a boy younger than 10 in good health and CMV-seronegative.

DNA for the CDR3: TGCAGCGTTGAAGAGGTAAAGGGGTCGGATACGCAGTATTTT. This gives the protein CSVEEVKGSDTQYF. The chain combines TRBV29-1 with TRBJ2-3; TRBD1 is a possible D gene (5 bases). V was shortened by 0 bases and J by 6 bases, with 13 bases between the two germline ends. The CDR3 runs to 14 residues. Germline V CDR1 and CDR2: SQVTM, ANQGSEA.

J is TRBJ2-3 and V is TRBV9; D might be TRBD2 (6 bases). Trimming took 7 bases from V and 4 from J, leaving 19 bases between them. Germline V gene sequence: CDR1 SGDLS, CDR2 YYNGEE. The CDR3 length is 15 residues. The CDR3 spells CASGLTGSMPDTQYF. CDR3 sequence (DNA): TGTGCCAGCGGACTAACGGGGTCTATGCCAGATACGCAGTATTTT.

CDR3 sequence: CASSLGGQTNYGYTF. The CDR3 coding sequence is TGCGCCAGCAGCTTGGGGGGACAGACTAACTATGGCTACACCTTC. The chain couples TRBV5-1 to TRBJ1-2; TRBD1 aligns across 7 bases. V shed 0 bases, J shed 0 bases, and the junction held 2 bases outside the gene matches. This CDR3 has 15 amino acids. From germline, CDR1 is SGHRS and CDR2 YFSETQ.

This clone was recorded once. V gene TRBV28 combines with J gene TRBJ1-5; 7 bases are a match to TRBD1. V lost 5 bases, J lost 4 bases, and 2 bases stayed unmatched. From germline, CDR1 is MDHEN and CDR2 SYDVKM. The CDR3 sequence is 13 residues long. The CDR3 nucleotides are TGTGCCAGCAGTCGGACAGGTAATCAGCCCCAGCATTTT. Protein: CASSRTGNQPQHF. The full variable domain, in which reference TRBV28 and TRBJ1-5 provide the parts outside the CDR3, is DVKVTQSSRYLVKRTGEKVFLECVQDMDHENMFWYRQDPGLGLRLIYFSYDVKMKEKGDIPEGYSVSREKKERFSLILESASTNQTSMYLCASSRTGNQPQHFGDGTRLSIL.

The chain carries TRBV9 and TRBJ2-1, with TRBD2 matching over 7 bases. The CDR3 runs 16 residues. The trim removed 4 bases at V and 2 bases at J, leaving 9 bases unmatched. From germline, CDR1 is SGDLS and CDR2 YYNGEE. CDR3 protein: CASSSRGSGAYNEQFF. CDR3 nucleotide sequence: TGTGCCAGCAGCTCTCGGGGGAGCGGGGCCTACAATGAGCAGTTCTTC.